This T cell receptor (beta chain) was identified in a study of blood T cell repertoires in COVID-19. The method was immunoSEQ multiplex PCR; TCRdb's version includes in-frame clones alone and lacks a portion of them. The table includes over 450,000 clones, about 89% detected once. V lost 6 bases, J lost 3 bases, and 15 bases lay in between. CDR1 is SNHLY, CDR2 FYNNEI, per germline. The length of the CDR3 is 14 residues. The chain uses TRBV2 and TRBJ2-7; maybe TRBD1 (5 bases). The material sequenced was peripheral blood. The clonotype was recovered from a woman between 50 and 59 years old with COVID-19, enrolled during active disease. CDR3 residues: CASRDTSLSYEQYF. CDR3 coding DNA: TGTGCCAGCAGGGACACCTCTTTAAGCTACGAGCAGTACTTC.